This TCR beta chain was captured by sequencing in a study of blood T cell repertoires in COVID-19. Study as a whole: Samples came from the United States, Italy and Spain, spanning acute and convalescent COVID-19. PBMCs, B-cell-depleted T cells, or T cells provided the cDNA or gDNA that made up the material.

Per the original methods: The authors estimated nucleated cell counts from reference gene primer amplification. The table came from immunoSEQ multiplex PCR; TCRdb's copy has only in-frame clones and leaves some out. V and J calls and clone size are given by that table; D and trimming were obtained from the DNA. The sample lists 270,000 or so clones, roughly 88% occurring once. V lost 0 bases, J lost 0 bases, and 11 bases lay in between. The CDR3 consists of 17 residues. The rearrangement links TRBV23-1 to TRBJ1-4; TRBD1 might be the D (6 bases). TRBV23-1 is an ORF; its function is uncertain. Sequencing used peripheral blood. The source of this sequence is a woman younger than 45 with active or convalescent COVID-19. CDR3 DNA: TGCGCCAGCAGTCAATCGAGGGGGGGGGCAACTAATGAAAAACTGTTTTTT. Its translation is CASSQSRGGATNEKLFF.